Listed here are 2 T cell receptor beta chains from one sample, sequenced in a study of T cell clonality in common variable immunodeficiency. Sequencing used immunoSEQ multiplex PCR; TCRdb keeps in-frame clones, though not all of them. The sample shows 40,000 or so clones, none of them appearing just once. These receptors' targets are unknown. General study points: Reportedly, TCR beta sequences from common variable immunodeficiency showed fewer deletions and N-nucleotide insertions.

Material for sequencing was peripheral blood mononuclear cells. These receptors all stem from a human donor with common variable immunodeficiency.

Concerning this clone: Read sequence stops 3 residues before the CDR3 end, and the germline J gene provides the missing end. The chain couples TRBV7-9 to TRBJ1-2, with D possibly being TRBD1 (6 bases). The ends were cut back, 5 bases at V and 4 bases at J, with 8 bases in the middle. The length of the CDR3 is 12 residues. Looked up from germline, CDR1 is SEHNR and CDR2 is FQNEAQ (reference sequence). CDR3 DNA (partial): TGTGCCAGCAGCAACAGGGCCTATGGC. Translated: CASSNRAYG. The whole CDR3 sequence is CASSNRAYGYTF.

This clone came up a few times. The read stops 3 residues short of the end of the CDR3; the missing end is completed from the germline J gene. The chain links TRBV6-2 or TRBV6-3 to TRBJ1-5; 9 positions match TRBD1. This CDR3 comprises 13 residues. Per the germline V gene, CDR1 is MNHEY and CDR2 is SVGEGT. The trim removed 6 bases at V and 7 bases at J, leaving 4 bases unmatched. CDR3 amino acids: CASSTGGWQPQHF. The DNA read from the CDR3 is TGTGCCAGCAGCACAGGGGGCTGGCAGCCC.